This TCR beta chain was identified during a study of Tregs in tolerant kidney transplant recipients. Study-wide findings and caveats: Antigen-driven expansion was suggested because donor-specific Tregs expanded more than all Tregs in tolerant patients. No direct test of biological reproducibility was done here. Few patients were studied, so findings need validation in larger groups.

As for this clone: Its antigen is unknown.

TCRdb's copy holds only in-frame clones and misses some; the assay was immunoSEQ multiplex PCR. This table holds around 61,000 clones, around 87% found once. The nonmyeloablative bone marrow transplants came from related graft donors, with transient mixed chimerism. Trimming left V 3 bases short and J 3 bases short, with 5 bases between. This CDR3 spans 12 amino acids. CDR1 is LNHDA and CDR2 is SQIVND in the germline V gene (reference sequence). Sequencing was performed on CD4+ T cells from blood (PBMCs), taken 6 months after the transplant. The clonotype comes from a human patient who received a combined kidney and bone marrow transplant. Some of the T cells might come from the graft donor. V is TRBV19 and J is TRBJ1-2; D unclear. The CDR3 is CASSIPHYGYTF. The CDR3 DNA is TGTGCCAGTAGTATCCCTCACTATGGCTACACCTTC.